This T cell receptor (beta chain) is drawn from a study of cytomegalovirus exposure and HLA in healthy donors. The study's findings and limits: According to a later analysis, most TCR beta chains associated with CMV appeared HLA-restricted. TRBV6-2, TRBV6-3 and some other V segments were unresolvable in 87-base-pair reads.

The primer mix had 60 Vbeta and 13 Jbeta primers. Profiled with immunoSEQ multiplex PCR; TCRdb holds only in-frame clones, not every one. The sample records about 130,000 clones, 8% to 11% being singletons. Germline values: CDR1 SGHTA, CDR2 FQGNSA. The CDR3 totals 17 residues. V was cut by 6 bases and J by 2 bases, with 21 bases left in between. The table lists this clone with a few counts. Its antigen remains unknown. Material: PBMCs. This chain joins TRBV7-2 and TRBJ2-3; D might be TRBD2 (5 bases). This receptor was identified in a woman between 18 and 29 years old in good health and CMV-seropositive. The CDR3 is CASRRRVGQRFTDTQYF. CDR3 DNA: TGTGCCAGCAGACGTAGAGTCGGCCAGCGGTTCACAGATACGCAGTATTTT.